The 31 T cell receptor beta chains presented below share a single source sample, sequenced in a study of low-dose radiotherapy and immunotherapy resistance in tumors. TRAV- and TRBV-specific primers were used for first-strand cDNA, which covered alpha and beta chains. The authors amplified TCRs for about 20 PCR cycles with a constant-region primer and a V-primer adapter. TCRdb used MiXCR to reprocess the reads, holding one entry per CDR3 protein. Of about 100,000 distinct CDR3 sequences listed, roughly 20% are singletons. Time point of the sample: after trial treatment. This sample's treatment: LDRT plus nivolumab, ipilimumab, low-dose cyclophosphamide and aspirin (RACIN trial). The sample consisted of PBMCs, taken after low-dose radiotherapy plus immunotherapy. Receptors were obtained from a male donor with prostate cancer.

In its sample, this clonotype was seen many times. The chain employs TRBV5-5 and TRBJ2-3; tentatively, D is TRBD1 or TRBD2 (5 bases each). V lost 7 bases, J lost 5 bases, and 14 bases lay in between. The CDR3 has 13 amino acids. CDR1 and CDR2 from the germline V gene are SGHKS and YYEKEE (reference sequence). CDR3 region: CASRDLALDTQYF. The CDR3 DNA reads as TGTGCCAGCCGGGACCTCGCCCTAGATACGCAGTATTTT. Full variable domain (outside the CDR3, taken from reference TRBV5-5 and TRBJ2-3): DAGVTQSPTHLIKTRGQQVTLRCSPISGHKSVSWYQQVLGQGPQFIFQYYEKEERGRGNFPDRFSARQFPNYSSELNVNALLLGDSALYLCASRDLALDTQYFGPGTRLTVL.

At least ten counts were recorded for this clonotype. The chain combines TRBV7-3 with TRBJ1-6, with D tentatively TRBD1 (6 bases). Germline assignment: CDR1 SGHTA and CDR2 FQGTGA. This CDR3 has 16 amino acids. V was trimmed by 5 bases and J by 3 bases, leaving 14 bases between them. The CDR3 sequence: CASSPQGLNYNSPLHF. CDR3 nucleotide sequence: TGTGCCAGCAGCCCCCAGGGGCTTAACTATAATTCACCCCTCCACTTT.

The table lists this clonotype with many counts. The chain employs TRBV18 and TRBJ2-5; the D gene is possibly TRBD1 (5 bases). Trimming removed 4 bases at V and 2 bases at J, with 14 bases between. CDR1 is KGHSH and CDR2 is LQKENI in the germline V gene. The CDR3 runs 15 residues. CDR3 sequence: CASSQTMTEQETQYF. CDR3 sequence (DNA): TGTGCCAGCTCACAGACAATGACAGAGCAAGAGACCCAGTACTTC. Drawing the rest from reference TRBV18 and TRBJ2-5, the complete variable domain is NAGVMQNPRHLVRRRGQEARLRCSPMKGHSHVYWYRQLPEEGLKFMVYLQKENIIDESGMPKERFSAEFPKEGPSILRIQQVVRGDSAAYFCASSQTMTEQETQYFGPGTRLLVL.

This clonotype turned up a few times. V gene TRBV5-5 combines with J gene TRBJ2-7, with D possibly being TRBD2 (6 bases). Germline lookup yields CDR1 SGHKS and CDR2 YYEKEE (reference sequence). With 2 bases removed from V and 3 bases from J, the gap between germline ends came to 24 bases. The CDR3 length is 18 residues. CDR3 in amino acids: CASSFGAGFGSLDYEQYF. DNA of the CDR3: TGTGCCAGCAGCTTTGGGGCGGGATTCGGGTCCCTGGACTACGAGCAGTACTTC. Using reference TRBV5-5 and TRBJ2-7 for the parts outside the CDR3, the full variable domain is DAGVTQSPTHLIKTRGQQVTLRCSPISGHKSVSWYQQVLGQGPQFIFQYYEKEERGRGNFPDRFSARQFPNYSSELNVNALLLGDSALYLCASSFGAGFGSLDYEQYFGPGTRLTVT.

This clonotype has ten or more counts. The chain links TRBV9 to TRBJ2-1; no firm D call. There are 13 residues in the CDR3. Looked up from germline, CDR1 is SGDLS and CDR2 is YYNGEE. The ends were cut back, 4 bases at V and 10 bases at J, with 15 bases in the middle. CDR3 bases: TGTGCCAGCAGCTCCGCGACCCACCGGGAGCAGTTCTTC. Protein: CASSSATHREQFF.

In its sample, this clonotype was seen many times. The V gene is TRBV9, the J gene TRBJ1-6; D not resolved. Trimming cost V 0 bases and J 4 bases, with 5 bases left between them. Per germline, CDR1 SGDLS and CDR2 YYNGEE. This CDR3 has 14 amino acids. The CDR3 DNA sequence: TGTGCCAGCAGCGTAGGAGGATATAATTCACCCCTCCACTTT. It encodes CASSVGGYNSPLHF. Full variable domain (outside the CDR3, taken from reference TRBV9 and TRBJ1-6): DSGVTQTPKHLITATGQRVTLRCSPRSGDLSVYWYQQSLDQGLQFLIQYYNGEERAKGNILERFSAQQFPDLHSELNLSSLELGDSALYFCASSVGGYNSPLHFGNGTRLTVT.

This clonotype was recorded at least ten times. V usage is TRBV21-1 and J usage is TRBJ2-5; the table's TRBD1 call for D was not verified on the DNA. TRBV21-1 is given as a pseudogene. This CDR3 has 19 amino acids. Here the CDR3 DNA reads TGTGCCAGCAGGTCGAAGCGGGCCGGGAGTGGGGGTTCTACGGAGACCCAGTACTTC. Its translation is CASRSKRAGSGGSTETQYF.

About this clonotype: A far larger clone differs by one base, so this is likely a read error. CDR3 DNA sequence: TGTGCCAGCAGTCAGGGGTTGGGGCAGTACTTC. Amino acid sequence: CASSQGLGQYF. The V call is TRBV12-3 or TRBV12-4, the J call TRBJ2-7, with a weak D call TRBD1 (6 bases). V dropped 5 bases and J dropped 9 bases, with 11 bases sitting between them. The CDR3 totals 11 residues.

This clonotype appeared once. The chain couples TRBV10-3 to TRBJ2-2, with 10 positions matching TRBD2. CDR1 is ENHRY and CDR2 is SYGVKD in the germline V gene. The CDR3 is 12 amino acids. Losses at the gene ends were 8 bases for V and 6 bases for J; bases not matched to a gene: 0. The CDR3 sequence is CAIGTSAGELFF. In DNA form, the CDR3 reads TGTGCCATCGGGACTAGCGCCGGGGAGCTGTTTTTT.

This clonotype showed up just a few times. The chain joins TRBV27 to TRBJ2-1; tentative D call: TRBD1 (6 bases). CDR3 length: 14 amino acids. Germline loops: CDR1 MNHEY, CDR2 SMNVEV (reference sequence). V was shortened by 6 bases and J by 6 bases, with 15 bases between the two germline ends. CDR3 coding DNA: TGTGCCAGCAGGGGCGGCTGGACAGTCAATGAGCAGTTCTTC. It is translated as CASRGGWTVNEQFF.

This clonotype was counted at least ten times. The genes are TRBV7-2 and TRBJ2-3; D is ambiguous. CDR1 is SGHTA and CDR2 is FQGNSA in the germline V gene. Trimming removed 5 bases at V and 4 bases at J, with 10 bases between. The CDR3 totals 13 residues. The CDR3 protein is CASSPKPPDTQYF. In nucleotides, the CDR3 is TGTGCCAGCAGCCCAAAGCCCCCAGATACGCAGTATTTT.

This clonotype has more than one count but fewer than ten. Here the CDR3 DNA reads TGCGCCAGCAGCTTGGTGGGGCGGGGGGCCGATGAGCAGTTCTTC. Amino acids: CASSLVGRGADEQFF. The chain joins TRBV5-1 to TRBJ2-1; TRBD2 matches at 8 bases. The CDR3 contains 15 residues. J lost 8 bases, V lost 0 bases, and 7 bases had no gene match. Looked up from germline, CDR1 is SGHRS and CDR2 is YFSETQ.

This clonotype was counted ten times or more. The chain is built from TRBV6-1 and TRBJ1-3, with a weak D call TRBD1 (5 bases). V lost 7 bases, J lost 0 bases, and 10 bases lay in between. The CDR3 consists of 14 residues. The germline V gene has CDR1 MNHNS and CDR2 SASEGT. CDR3: CASTTGDSGNTIYF. In DNA form, the CDR3 reads TGTGCCAGCACAACGGGGGACTCTGGAAACACCATATATTTT.

This clonotype has a count of ten or more. This chain joins TRBV29-1 and TRBJ2-3, with 8 bases aligning to TRBD2. The CDR3 has 12 residues. V gave up 1 base and J gave up 6 bases; unmatched junction bases: 0. CDR1 SQVTM and CDR2 ANQGSEA come from the germline V gene. In nucleotides, the CDR3 is TGCAGCGTTGAAGCGGGGGGGGATACGCAGTATTTT. It yields the protein CSVEAGGDTQYF.

There are many counts of this clonotype. This chain links TRBV29-1 with TRBJ2-5, with D perhaps TRBD2 (5 bases). V was cut by 4 bases and J by 2 bases, with 14 bases left in between. The CDR3 runs 14 residues. Germline CDR1 SQVTM, CDR2 ANQGSEA. CDR3 amino acids: CSVASFGGQETQYF. For the CDR3, the DNA is TGCAGCGTTGCTAGCTTCGGCGGACAAGAGACCCAGTACTTC.

In this sample, this clonotype turned up many times. The chain is built from TRBV12-3 or TRBV12-4 and TRBJ2-7; 8 bases are shared with TRBD1. The CDR3 is 14 residues long. V shed 5 bases and J 4 bases; nucleotides not matched to a gene: 7. The chain's CDR3 is CASSHRGAGYEQYF. CDR3 coding DNA: TGTGCCAGCAGTCACAGGGGGGCGGGATACGAGCAGTACTTC.

The chain combines TRBV18 with TRBJ1-6; maybe TRBD1 (5 bases). The ends were cut back, 6 bases at V and 7 bases at J, with 13 bases in the middle. The CDR3 length is 14 residues. CDR1 and CDR2 from the germline V gene are KGHSH and LQKENI. CDR3 sequence reads: CASSPDGTNSPLHF. Here the CDR3 DNA reads TGTGCCAGCTCGCCGGACGGGACGAATTCACCCCTCCACTTT.

This chain joins TRBV5-1 and TRBJ1-4; D remains ambiguous. Germline CDR1 and CDR2: SGHRS and YFSETQ. The CDR3 length is 14 residues. V was cut by 4 bases and J by 2 bases, with 9 bases left in between. The CDR3 protein is CASSDGRTNEKLFF. DNA of the CDR3: TGCGCCAGCAGCGACGGACGGACTAATGAAAAACTGTTTTTT. The full variable domain, with the rest looked up from reference TRBV5-1 and TRBJ1-4, is KAGVTQTPRYLIKTRGQQVTLSCSPISGHRSVSWYQQTPGQGLQFLFEYFSETQRNKGNFPGRFSGRQFSNSRSEMNVSTLELGDSALYLCASSDGRTNEKLFFGSGTQLSVL.

The chain recombines TRBV6-1 with TRBJ2-2; 11 positions agree with TRBD2. The trim removed 8 bases at V and 0 bases at J, leaving 8 bases unmatched. The germline V gene has CDR1 MNHNS and CDR2 SASEGT. The CDR3 is 17 amino acids. The DNA for the CDR3 is TGTGCCAGCCGTGCTAGCGGGGGGTTCGCGAACACCGGGGAGCTGTTTTTT. It specifies CASRASGGFANTGELFF.

Regarding this clonotype: A much larger clone lies one base from this, so it may be a read error. CDR3 residues: CARRGITNEKLFF. As DNA, the CDR3 is TGTGCCCGCAGGGGAATAACTAATGAAAAACTGTTTTTT. The gene calls are TRBV24-1 and TRBJ1-4; TRBD1 is a possible D gene (6 bases). CDR3 length equals 13 residues. V dropped 12 bases and J dropped 1 base, with 11 bases sitting between them. Germline V CDR1 and CDR2: KGHDR, SFDVKD.

In this sample, this clonotype turned up many times. The V call is TRBV3-1, the J call TRBJ1-3, with a weak D call TRBD1 (6 bases). Trimming removed 2 bases at V and 6 bases at J, with 8 bases between. The CDR3 runs to 13 residues. The germline CDR1 and CDR2 sequences are LGHDT and YNNKEL (reference sequence). The CDR3 loop reads CASSQNRENTIYF. In DNA form, the CDR3 reads TGTGCCAGCAGCCAAAACAGGGAAAACACCATATATTTT.

This clonotype was observed many times. The gene calls are TRBV6-4 and TRBJ1-2; D ambiguous. The CDR3 covers 14 residues. Germline CDR1 MRHNA, CDR2 SNTAGT. Trimming took 0 bases from V and 8 from J, leaving 13 bases between them. CDR3: CASSDSTGSGGYTF. DNA of the CDR3: TGTGCCAGCAGTGACTCGACTGGGAGTGGGGGCTACACCTTC.

The rearrangement joins TRBV11-2 to TRBJ1-6, with D hard to call. The V and J ends lost 0 bases and 6 bases respectively, with 12 bases between them. The CDR3 totals 16 residues. CDR1 and CDR2 from the germline V gene are SGHAT and FQNNGV. The DNA for the CDR3 is TGTGCCAGCAGCTTAGACACGGGAATCGCTAATTCACCCCTCCACTTT. Residues: CASSLDTGIANSPLHF.

This clonotype was detected ten times or more. The chain uses TRBV19 and TRBJ2-1, with 12 bases aligning to TRBD2. Germline CDR1 reads LNHDA; CDR2 reads SQIVND (reference sequence). CDR3 size: 15 residues. Unmatched junction bases numbered 5, after V lost 5 bases and J lost 6 bases. CDR3 amino acids: CASSVLGLAGNEQFF. CDR3 nucleotide sequence: TGTGCCAGTAGTGTTTTGGGACTAGCGGGCAATGAGCAGTTCTTC.

V is TRBV7-9 and J is TRBJ2-5; D gene ambiguous. This CDR3 comprises 14 residues. Germline loops: CDR1 SEHNR, CDR2 FQNEAQ (reference sequence). Trimming cost V 8 bases and J 2 bases, with 15 bases left between them. The CDR3 coding sequence is TGTGCCAGCGGAGACCGACGGAATCAAGAGACCCAGTACTTC. Translating gives CASGDRRNQETQYF. Using reference TRBV7-9 and TRBJ2-5 for the parts outside the CDR3, the full variable domain is DTGVSQNPRHKITKRGQNVTFRCDPISEHNRLYWYRQTLGQGPEFLTYFQNEAQLEKSRLLSDRFSAERPKGSFSTLEIQRTEQGDSAMYLCASGDRRNQETQYFGPGTRLLVL.

This clonotype has ten or more counts. At one end, the junction sequence differs from germline, possibly due to a read error. The rearrangement uses TRBV11-2 and TRBJ1-1; perhaps TRBD1 as D (6 bases). This CDR3 is 13 amino acids long. Germline V gene lookup returns CDR1 SGHAT and CDR2 FQNNGV. The CDR3 nucleotides read TGTGCCAGCAGCTTGGAAACAGGGACGATAGGGGTATTT. It codes for CASSLETGTIGVF.

This clonotype occurred a few times. Since a far larger clone is one base different, this is likely a read error. The CDR3 end shows no conserved phenylalanine or tryptophan, and so a read error is likely. The CDR3, as DNA: TGTGCCACAGGACAGGCTGCGAATTCACCCCTCCACCTT. Its protein product is CATGQAANSPLHL. The chain joins TRBV6-2 or TRBV6-3 to TRBJ1-6, with 7 bases identical to TRBD1. V shed 10 bases, J shed 7 bases, and the junction held 7 bases outside the gene matches. The V gene's germline CDR1 is MNHEY and CDR2 SVGEGT. The CDR3 is made up of 13 amino acids.

This clonotype was recorded many times. The chain joins TRBV7-9 to TRBJ2-2, with TRBD1 matching over 10 bases. Germline V gene sequence: CDR1 SEHNR, CDR2 FQNEAQ (reference sequence). The J segment lost 5 bases and the V segment lost 5 bases, leaving 2 bases of the junction unmatched. There are 14 residues in the CDR3. The CDR3 DNA follows: TGTGCCAGCAGCCCGGACAGGGGGACCGGGGAGCTGTTTTTT. This translates into CASSPDRGTGELFF.

This clonotype was observed a handful of times. This chain links TRBV2 with TRBJ2-1; D gene unclear. V lost 6 bases, J lost 5 bases, and 11 bases lay in between. The CDR3 has 13 residues. Germline loops: CDR1 SNHLY, CDR2 FYNNEI. The CDR3 DNA is TGTGCCAGCAGACAAGGGTCCAACAATGAGCAGTTCTTC. Its protein is CASRQGSNNEQFF.

This clonotype occurred many times. This chain connects TRBV14 to TRBJ2-7; tentatively, D is TRBD1 (5 bases). The CDR3 is 15 residues long. From germline, CDR1 is SGHDN and CDR2 FVKESK. Trimming took off 0 bases at V and 5 bases at J, with 14 bases between the two ends. The DNA for the CDR3 is TGTGCCAGCAGCCAAGATAAAACGGACACCAACGAGCAGTACTTC. Residues: CASSQDKTDTNEQYF.

This clonotype was observed at least ten times. This chain joins TRBV25-1 and TRBJ1-5, with D unresolved. Germline V gene data show CDR1 as MGHDK and CDR2 as SYGVNS. CDR3 size: 14 residues. With 0 bases removed from V and 3 bases from J, the gap between germline ends came to 6 bases. For the CDR3, the DNA is TGTGCCAGCAGTGAATATAAGGACAATCAGCCCCAGCATTTT. Protein product: CASSEYKDNQPQHF.